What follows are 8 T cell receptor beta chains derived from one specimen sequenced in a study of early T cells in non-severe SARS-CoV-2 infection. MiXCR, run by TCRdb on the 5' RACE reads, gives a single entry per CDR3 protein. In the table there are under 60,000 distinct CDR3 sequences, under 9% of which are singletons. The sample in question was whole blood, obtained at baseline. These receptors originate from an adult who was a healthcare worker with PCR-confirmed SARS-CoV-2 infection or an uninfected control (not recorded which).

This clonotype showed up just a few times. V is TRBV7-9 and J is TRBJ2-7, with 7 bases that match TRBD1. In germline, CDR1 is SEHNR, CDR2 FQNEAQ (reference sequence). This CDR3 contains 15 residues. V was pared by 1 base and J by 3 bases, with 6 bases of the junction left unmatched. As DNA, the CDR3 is TGTGCCAGCAGCTTAGTCCGGCAGGGGGACTACGAGCAGTACTTC. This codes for CASSLVRQGDYEQYF.

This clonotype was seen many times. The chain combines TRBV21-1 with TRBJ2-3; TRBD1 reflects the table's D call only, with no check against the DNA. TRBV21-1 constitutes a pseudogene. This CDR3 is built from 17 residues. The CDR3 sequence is CASSKEKGQGIPDTQYF. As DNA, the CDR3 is TGTGCCAGCAGCAAAGAAAAAGGACAGGGGATCCCAGATACGCAGTATTTT.

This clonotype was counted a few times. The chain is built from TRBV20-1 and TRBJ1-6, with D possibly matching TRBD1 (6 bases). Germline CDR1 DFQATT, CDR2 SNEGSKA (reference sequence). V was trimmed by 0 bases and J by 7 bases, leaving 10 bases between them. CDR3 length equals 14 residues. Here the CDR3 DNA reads TGCAGTGCTAGAGATTCCAGGGGAAATTCACCCCTCCACTTT. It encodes CSARDSRGNSPLHF.

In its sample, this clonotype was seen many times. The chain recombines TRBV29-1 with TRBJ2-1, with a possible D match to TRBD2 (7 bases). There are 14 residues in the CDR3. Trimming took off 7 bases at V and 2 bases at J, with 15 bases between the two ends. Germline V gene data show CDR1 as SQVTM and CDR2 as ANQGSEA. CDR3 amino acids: CSARGAATYNEQFF. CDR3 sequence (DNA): TGCAGCGCCCGGGGGGCGGCCACCTACAATGAGCAGTTCTTC.

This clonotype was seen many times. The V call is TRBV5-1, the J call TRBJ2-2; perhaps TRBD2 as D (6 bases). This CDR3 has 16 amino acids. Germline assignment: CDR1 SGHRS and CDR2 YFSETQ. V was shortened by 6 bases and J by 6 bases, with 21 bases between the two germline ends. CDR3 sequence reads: CASTPTGTPGAGELFF. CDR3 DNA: TGCGCCAGCACCCCTACCGGGACTCCCGGCGCCGGGGAGCTGTTTTTT.

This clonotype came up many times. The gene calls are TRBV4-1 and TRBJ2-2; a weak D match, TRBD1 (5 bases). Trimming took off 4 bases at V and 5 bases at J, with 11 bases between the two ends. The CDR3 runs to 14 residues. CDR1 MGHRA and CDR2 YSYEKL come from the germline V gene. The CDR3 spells CASSPGQQTGELFF. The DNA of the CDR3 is TGCGCCAGCAGCCCCGGACAACAAACCGGGGAGCTGTTTTTT.

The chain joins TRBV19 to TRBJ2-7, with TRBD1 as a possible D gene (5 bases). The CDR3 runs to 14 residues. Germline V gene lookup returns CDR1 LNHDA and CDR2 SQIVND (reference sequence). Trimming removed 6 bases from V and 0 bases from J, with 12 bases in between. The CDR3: CASRASTVSYEQYF. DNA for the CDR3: TGTGCCAGTAGAGCCTCGACAGTCTCCTACGAGCAGTACTTC.

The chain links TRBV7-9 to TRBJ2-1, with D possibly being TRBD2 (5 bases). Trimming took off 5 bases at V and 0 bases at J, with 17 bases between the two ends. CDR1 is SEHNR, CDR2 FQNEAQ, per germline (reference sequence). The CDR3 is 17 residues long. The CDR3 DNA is TGTGCCAGCAGCACGACGGGCGGGCGAAGCTCCTACAATGAGCAGTTCTTC. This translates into CASSTTGGRSSYNEQFF.